This is a list of T cell receptor beta chains from one sample in a study of CD8+CD57+ T cells in acquired aplastic anemia. TCRdb used MiXCR to reprocess the reads, holding one entry per CDR3 protein. The sample records fewer than 85,000 distinct CDR3 sequences, roughly two thirds being singletons. Specimen: sorted CD4+, CD8+, or CD8+CD57+ T cells (not recorded which) from PBMCs. These receptors were collected from a human donor with aplastic anemia. The CDR3 runs from the conserved cysteine through the conserved F or W. A D gene is named only where the DNA matches it firmly. Some rows have no size entry. The others give once, few or many, or a class for an expanded clone.

NA	NA	TRBJ2-1	15	TRBV12-3/TRBV12-4	CASSQVLASHNEQFF
TRBD1	NA	TRBJ2-2	15	TRBV19	CASSRGQGPPGELFF
NA	NA	TRBJ2-5	13	TRBV7-9	CASSPSVAETQYF
TRBD1	NA	TRBJ2-5	12	TRBV7-6	CAKIDRGGTQYF
NA	once	TRBJ1-1	13	TRBV7-3	CATLEGIFTEAFF
NA	NA	TRBJ1-1	13	TRBV24-1	CATKTGENTEAFF
NA	few	TRBJ2-5	16	TRBV24-1	CATSDFINQGQETQYF
NA	few	TRBJ1-1	16	TRBV10-3	CAISGRDGAGDTEAFF
TRBD1	many	TRBJ2-3	14	TRBV19	CASKDRGSVDTQYF
TRBD2	NA	TRBJ2-1	15	TRBV11-1	CASSFGTSGRPEQFF
NA	NA	TRBJ1-6	14	TRBV20-1	CSARKGLYNSPLHF
TRBD2	NA	TRBJ2-5	17	TRBV7-8	CASSIPRSGGARETQYF
NA	NA	TRBJ2-3	13	TRBV2	CASSEGGPDTQYF
NA	NA	TRBJ1-5	17	TRBV10-1	CASSESWYRALNQPQHF
NA	few	TRBJ2-1	15	TRBV7-6	CASSLDFSPYNEQFF
NA	NA	TRBJ2-7	14	TRBV4-1	CASSQVGSSYEQYF
TRBD1	NA	TRBJ1-2	14	TRBV19	CASTDRQGPYGYTF
NA	NA	TRBJ1-1	13	TRBV25-1	CASSSAPDTEAFF
TRBD1	NA	TRBJ1-1	17	TRBV2	CASIKGQEAPLSTEAFF
NA	NA	TRBJ1-5	14	TRBV7-9	CASSLQGGNQPQHF
TRBD2	NA	TRBJ2-7	14	TRBV12-3/TRBV12-4	CASSLSGRASEQYF
TRBD2	NA	TRBJ2-3	18	TRBV11-2	CASRLGLAGARPTDTQYF
NA	NA	TRBJ2-7	14	TRBV19	CASSNRPGEDEQYF
NA	once	TRBJ2-7	14	TRBV7-8	CASSLVPGQYEQYF
NA	NA	TRBJ2-3	16	TRBV6-1	CASSLLTATSTDTQYF